The 8 T cell receptor beta chains below were found in one sample sequenced in a study of T cell responses to AZD1222 COVID-19 vaccine. Method: immunoSEQ multiplex PCR; TCRdb's copy keeps in-frame clones and lacks some. This table has approximately 110,000 clones, roughly 90% appearing once. The specimen was peripheral blood, collected on day 0 of MenACWY control vaccination. The receptors shown here come from an adult in good health.

The chain couples TRBV19 to TRBJ1-2, with no clear D. The germline gives CDR1 LNHDA, CDR2 SQIVND (reference sequence). The V gene lost 3 bases and the J gene lost 0 bases, with 8 bases spanning the gap. CDR3 length equals 14 residues. CDR3 DNA: TGTGCCAGTAGTATCAGCGCTACTAACTATGGCTACACCTTC. It codes for CASSISATNYGYTF.

The rearrangement uses TRBV18 and TRBJ1-1, with D possibly being TRBD1 (5 bases). Trimming stripped 5 bases from V and 4 bases from J, with 11 bases between. CDR1 is KGHSH, CDR2 LQKENI, per germline. This CDR3 is 13 amino acids long. The CDR3 DNA is TGTGCCAGCTCATCTTCCGGGGGCACTGAAGCTTTCTTT. The encoded protein is CASSSSGGTEAFF. Filled out from reference TRBV18 and TRBJ1-1, the complete variable domain reads NAGVMQNPRHLVRRRGQEARLRCSPMKGHSHVYWYRQLPEEGLKFMVYLQKENIIDESGMPKERFSAEFPKEGPSILRIQQVVRGDSAAYFCASSSSGGTEAFFGQGTRLTVV.

There are a few counts of this clone. This rearrangement joins TRBV10-3 to TRBJ2-7, with D tentatively TRBD1 or TRBD2 (5 bases each). Germline-derived CDR1 and CDR2 are ENHRY and SYGVKD. The CDR3 length is 12 residues. V was shortened by 4 bases and J by 4 bases, with 8 bases between the two germline ends. The CDR3, as DNA: TGTGCCATCAGTGTCGAGGGGTACGAGCAGTACTTC. Protein sequence: CAISVEGYEQYF.

The genes are TRBV4-1 and TRBJ1-2; no clear D. The CDR3 loop spans 13 amino acids. Germline loops: CDR1 MGHRA, CDR2 YSYEKL. V lost 1 base to trimming and J lost 3 bases, with 6 bases between them. CDR3 nucleotides: TGCGCCAGCAGCCAAGTAACAGACTATGGCTACACCTTC. As protein: CASSQVTDYGYTF.

The chain employs TRBV11-3 and TRBJ2-1, with D perhaps matching TRBD1 or TRBD2 (5 bases each). V lost 6 bases and J lost 0, with 9 bases in between. The CDR3 loop spans 14 amino acids. Germline V CDR1 and CDR2: SGHNT, YENEEA. The CDR3 bases are TGTGCCAGCAGTGAGGGGAGCTCCTACAATGAGCAGTTCTTC. Amino acids: CASSEGSSYNEQFF.

The chain has TRBV19 and TRBJ1-1, with no clear D. This CDR3 comprises 14 residues. The V gene's germline CDR1 is LNHDA and CDR2 SQIVND (reference sequence). Trimming removed 6 bases from V and 0 bases from J, with 11 bases in between. The CDR3 bases are TGTGCCAGTAGCACGGGAGGATTGAACACTGAAGCTTTCTTT. It codes for CASSTGGLNTEAFF.

The genes are TRBV4-1 and TRBJ2-7, with D possibly matching TRBD1 (6 bases). Germline CDR1 and CDR2: MGHRA and YSYEKL. V lost 1 base, J lost 3 bases, and 13 bases lay in between. This CDR3 is 15 amino acids long. The CDR3 loop is CASSQVAGEVYEQYF. The CDR3 DNA sequence: TGCGCCAGCAGCCAAGTGGCAGGGGAAGTCTACGAGCAGTACTTC.

The gene calls are TRBV20-1 and TRBJ1-2; no firm D call. Trimming left V 6 bases short and J 8 bases short, with 13 bases between. The CDR3 length is 11 residues. Looked up from germline, CDR1 is DFQATT and CDR2 is SNEGSKA (reference sequence). CDR3: CSAPLMGGYTF. CDR3 sequence (DNA): TGCAGTGCCCCCCTAATGGGCGGCTACACCTTC.